These 24 T cell receptor beta chains originate from one sample sequenced in a study of T-cell reconstitution after alpha-beta-depleted transplantation in children. Unique molecular identifiers were used in preparing the TCRbeta library. One entry per CDR3 protein, called by TCRdb with MiXCR from the PCR reads. Of around 300,000 distinct CDR3 sequences listed, approximately 20% are singletons. Sample: PBMCs, mostly from graft donor cells, taken 180 days after TCRalphabeta/CD19-depleted stem cell transplant. The source of these receptors is a male patient aged 5 to 17 who had a stem cell transplant for acute lymphoblastic leukemia, so the T cells may come from the graft donor.

The genes are TRBV5-6 and TRBJ2-1, with a possible D match to TRBD2 (6 bases). V lost 2 bases, J lost 8 bases, and 11 bases lay in between. Germline CDR1 is SGHDT and CDR2 is YYEEEE. CDR3 length: 13 amino acids. The CDR3 protein is CASSFGGGDEQFF. CDR3 nucleotide sequence: TGTGCCAGCAGCTTCGGCGGCGGGGATGAGCAGTTCTTC.

The chain carries TRBV20-1 and TRBJ1-1; 8 bases agree with TRBD1. Germline values: CDR1 DFQATT, CDR2 SNEGSKA (reference sequence). V was pared by 0 bases and J by 4 bases, with 7 bases of the junction left unmatched. The CDR3 is 15 amino acids. The CDR3 region has the DNA TGCAGTGCTAGAGATCTGCCAGGGGGCCTCACTGAAGCTTTCTTT. As protein: CSARDLPGGLTEAFF.

This rearrangement joins TRBV7-3 to TRBJ2-1; 8 bases are shared with TRBD2. The CDR3 totals 16 residues. Germline V gene lookup returns CDR1 SGHTA and CDR2 FQGTGA. With 1 base clipped from V and 12 bases from J, the junction kept 14 bases outside the gene matches. CDR3 loop: CASSLIAGGPPSGQFF. In DNA form, the CDR3 reads TGTGCCAGCAGCTTAATTGCGGGGGGACCCCCTTCTGGGCAGTTCTTC. Variable domain in full (rest from reference TRBV7-3 and TRBJ2-1): GAGVSQTPSNKVTEKGKYVELRCDPISGHTALYWYRQSLGQGPEFLIYFQGTGAADDSGLPNDRFFAVRPEGSVSTLKIQRTERGDSAVYLCASSLIAGGPPSGQFFGPGTRLTVL.

This clonotype occurred a few times. The V gene is TRBV29-1, the J gene TRBJ1-1; D remains ambiguous. The CDR3 is 16 residues long. Looked up from germline, CDR1 is SQVTM and CDR2 is ANQGSEA. The ends were cut back, 3 bases at V and 0 bases at J, with 17 bases in the middle. CDR3 DNA: TGCAGCGTTGAGATTGCTTGGGGTTTCATGAACACTGAAGCTTTCTTT. Translating it yields CSVEIAWGFMNTEAFF.

The chain carries TRBV6-5 and TRBJ2-2, with a possible D match to TRBD2 (5 bases). The CDR3 loop spans 15 amino acids. With 1 base removed from V and 4 bases from J, the gap between germline ends came to 10 bases. Germline CDR1 is MNHEY and CDR2 is SVGAGI. The CDR3 reads CASSYYRGSTGELFF. For the CDR3, the DNA is TGTGCCAGCAGTTACTACAGAGGGTCCACCGGGGAGCTGTTTTTT.

There are a few counts of this clonotype. The gene calls are TRBV5-1 and TRBJ1-5, with 8 bases that match TRBD1. V lost 2 bases and J lost 7; bases outside the gene matches: 5. Germline V gives CDR1 SGHRS, CDR2 YFSETQ. This CDR3 has 14 amino acids. This chain's CDR3 is CASSFDRGGQPQHF. Written as DNA, the CDR3 is TGCGCCAGCAGCTTTGACAGGGGAGGACAGCCCCAGCATTTT.

This clonotype came up a few times. The rearrangement links TRBV4-2 to TRBJ2-7; TRBD2 matches 10 bases. Trimming removed 4 bases from V and 4 bases from J; junction bases left unmatched: 10. CDR3 length: 16 residues. CDR1 is LGHNA, CDR2 YNFKEQ, per germline. CDR3 coding DNA: TGTGCCAGCAGCCTTAGCGCGGCTAGCGGGAGTTACGAGCAGTACTTC. Translating gives CASSLSAASGSYEQYF.

This CDR3 is CASSLVPDSYEQYF. The CDR3 DNA reads TGTGCCAGCAGCTTAGTTCCAGATTCCTACGAGCAGTACTTC. This chain uses TRBV7-6 with TRBJ2-7; D unresolved. Germline loops: CDR1 SGHVS, CDR2 FNYEAQ. This CDR3 is built from 14 residues. The V gene lost 1 base and the J gene lost 1 base, with 8 bases spanning the gap.

The J gene is TRBJ2-1, the V gene TRBV19; 7 bases match TRBD2. After removal of 5 bases from V and 7 bases from J, the junction contained 11 bases not matched to a gene. Looked up from germline, CDR1 is LNHDA and CDR2 is SQIVND (reference sequence). The CDR3 is 15 amino acids. The CDR3 here is CASSASRAGANEQFF. In DNA, the CDR3 is TGTGCCAGTAGTGCCTCCCGGGCGGGAGCGAATGAGCAGTTCTTC.

This chain joins TRBV20-1 and TRBJ1-5; D not certain. The germline V gene has CDR1 DFQATT and CDR2 SNEGSKA (reference sequence). V was cut by 6 bases and J by 0 bases, with 6 bases left in between. The CDR3 covers 12 residues. The CDR3 coding sequence is TGCAGTGCCACCCCTAGCAATCAGCCCCAGCATTTT. Translated: CSATPSNQPQHF.

The chain joins TRBV11-3 to TRBJ2-1, with TRBD2 matching 7 bases. CDR3 length equals 14 residues. Germline V lookup: CDR1 SGHNT, CDR2 YENEEA. With 3 bases clipped from V and 6 bases from J, the junction kept 5 bases outside the gene matches. DNA for the CDR3: TGTGCCAGCAGCTTTGGGGGGGTAAGCAATGAGCAGTTCTTC. Encoded protein: CASSFGGVSNEQFF.

This chain connects TRBV12-3 or TRBV12-4 to TRBJ2-7; 8 positions agree with TRBD1. The CDR3 length is 15 residues. V lost 5 bases and J lost 1; bases outside the gene matches: 7. Here the CDR3 reads CASSPWTGRSYEQYF. In DNA, the CDR3 is TGTGCCAGCAGTCCCTGGACAGGGAGATCCTACGAGCAGTACTTC.

The chain combines TRBV6-5 with TRBJ2-7, with D possibly matching TRBD2 (6 bases). This CDR3 is built from 15 residues. CDR1 MNHEY and CDR2 SVGAGI come from the germline V gene. Trimming took off 0 bases at V and 3 bases at J, with 12 bases between the two ends. CDR3 bases: TGTGCCAGCAGTTACTCGGGGGGTGGTCACTACGAGCAGTACTTC. Protein product: CASSYSGGGHYEQYF.

This clonotype was seen only a few times. V and J are TRBV7-9 and TRBJ2-3, with TRBD2 as a possible D gene (7 bases). The length of the CDR3 is 16 residues. Germline-derived CDR1 and CDR2 are SEHNR and FQNEAQ (reference sequence). V gave up 3 bases and J gave up 9 bases, with 22 bases separating them. The CDR3 here is CASSFFPAGDIKTQYF. CDR3 in DNA: TGTGCCAGCAGCTTCTTCCCCGCGGGGGACATTAAAACGCAGTATTTT.

V is TRBV10-3 and J is TRBJ2-7; TRBD2 aligns across 11 bases. Germline lookup yields CDR1 ENHRY and CDR2 SYGVKD. The CDR3 extends over 14 amino acids. V shed 2 bases, J shed 3 bases, and the junction held 0 bases outside the gene matches. CDR3 sequence reads: CAISETSGSYEQYF. DNA of the CDR3: TGTGCCATCAGTGAGACTAGCGGGAGCTACGAGCAGTACTTC.

In this sample, this clonotype turned up many times. The genes are TRBV4-2 and TRBJ2-7; no reliable D call. Germline CDR1 LGHNA, CDR2 YNFKEQ. The ends were cut back, 2 bases at V and 3 bases at J, with 2 bases in the middle. This CDR3 comprises 11 residues. CDR3 in DNA: TGTGCCAGCAGCCAACGCTACGAGCAGTACTTC. Its translation is CASSQRYEQYF.

This clonotype was seen repeatedly, ten times or more. The chain uses TRBV4-1 and TRBJ2-7, with TRBD2 identical over 7 bases. Germline lookup yields CDR1 MGHRA and CDR2 YSYEKL. This CDR3 has 16 residues. After removal of 4 bases from V and 3 bases from J, the junction contained 12 bases not matched to a gene. In nucleotides, the CDR3 is TGCGCCAGCAGCCGGGACCGGCGGGAGTTCATCTACGAGCAGTACTTC. Translated, it gives CASSRDRREFIYEQYF.

This chain links TRBV29-1 with TRBJ2-3; D uncertain. With 2 bases removed from V and 1 base from J, the gap between germline ends came to 16 bases. CDR1 SQVTM and CDR2 ANQGSEA come from the germline V gene. CDR3 size: 16 residues. CDR3 coding DNA: TGCAGCGTTGAACCGACACCACTCCCGGGCACAGATACGCAGTATTTT. This sequence encodes CSVEPTPLPGTDTQYF.

The table lists this clonotype with a few counts. The chain carries TRBV24-1 and TRBJ2-5; 9 nucleotides align to TRBD1. In germline, CDR1 is KGHDR, CDR2 SFDVKD. The V segment lost 1 base and the J segment 5 bases; nucleotides outside the gene matches: 4. CDR3 length equals 15 residues. The CDR3 region has the DNA TGTGCCACCAGTGATTTAGACAGGGGGGTGGAGACCCAGTACTTC. It codes for CATSDLDRGVETQYF.

This clonotype showed up just a few times. The chain joins TRBV12-3 or TRBV12-4 to TRBJ1-2, with D possibly being TRBD1 (5 bases). CDR3 length: 14 amino acids. V gave up 4 bases and J gave up 4 bases, with 13 bases separating them. CDR3 loop: CASSYTSGGYGYTF. The CDR3 DNA reads as TGTGCCAGCAGTTACACCTCCGGGGGCTATGGCTACACCTTC.

The chain links TRBV5-1 to TRBJ2-5; D uncertain. V lost 0 bases, J lost 4 bases, and 13 bases lay in between. The CDR3 length is 15 residues. Germline V gene data show CDR1 as SGHRS and CDR2 as YFSETQ. The CDR3 nucleotides are TGCGCCAGCAGCTTGGCCGTCATACGCTCAGAGACCCAGTACTTC. It translates to CASSLAVIRSETQYF.

CDR3 residues: CSAEGLAGLETQYF. In DNA, the CDR3 is TGCAGTGCGGAGGGGCTAGCGGGACTGGAGACCCAGTACTTC. This chain joins TRBV20-1 and TRBJ2-5, with 9 bases identical to TRBD2. The CDR3 has 14 residues. V gave up 6 bases and J gave up 5 bases; unmatched junction bases: 10. Germline CDR1 DFQATT, CDR2 SNEGSKA (reference sequence).

The chain carries TRBV18 and TRBJ2-7, with 10 bases that match TRBD1. This CDR3 has 14 amino acids. The junction had 3 bases not matched to a gene; V was cut back by 2 bases and J by 5 bases. Germline V gene lookup returns CDR1 KGHSH and CDR2 LQKENI. CDR3 sequence reads: CASSPDRGHNEQYF. The CDR3, as DNA: TGTGCCAGCTCACCAGACAGGGGGCACAACGAGCAGTACTTC.

V gene TRBV6-1 combines with J gene TRBJ2-3; 9 nucleotides agree with TRBD2. The germline V gene encodes CDR1 MNHNS and CDR2 SASEGT. Unmatched junction bases numbered 1, after V lost 3 bases and J lost 3 bases. The CDR3 extends over 14 amino acids. In nucleotides, the CDR3 is TGTGCCAGCAGTGATAGCGGGAGAACAGATACGCAGTATTTT. It specifies CASSDSGRTDTQYF.